Below are 8 T cell receptor beta chains sequenced from a single sample in a study of T cell changes during pregnancy in multiple sclerosis. Profiling relied on immunoSEQ multiplex PCR, and the TCRdb table lists in-frame clones only, not all of them. The sample holds some 41,000 clones, over 75% seen once. The sample in question was CD8+ T cells from peripheral blood mononuclear cells, obtained in the first trimester of pregnancy. The receptor source for this set is a female donor with multiple sclerosis, enrolled in a pregnancy study.

The chain uses TRBV4-1 and TRBJ1-1, with D perhaps matching TRBD1 (5 bases). This CDR3 region has 15 residues. Germline CDR1 reads MGHRA; CDR2 reads YSYEKL. Between the trimmed V and J ends, which lost 1 base and 0 bases, there was a span of 9 bases. CDR3 region: CASSQVQGLNTEAFF. The CDR3 bases are TGCGCCAGCAGCCAAGTCCAGGGATTGAACACTGAAGCTTTCTTT.

This clone was found once. The chain joins TRBV7-9 to TRBJ1-3; D perhaps matches TRBD1 (6 bases). Germline CDR1 SEHNR, CDR2 FQNEAQ (reference sequence). Trimming stripped 8 bases from V and 5 bases from J, with 19 bases between. This CDR3 is 15 amino acids long. CDR3 region: CASLGGAPERNTIYF. CDR3 in DNA: TGTGCCAGCTTGGGGGGGGCCCCAGAGCGAAACACCATATATTTT.

This clone was detected only once. The chain combines TRBV21-1 with TRBJ1-1. TRBV21-1 is flagged as a pseudogene. The CDR3 is made up of 15 amino acids. This chain's CDR3 is CASSSMRSRDTEAFF. The CDR3 DNA sequence: TGTGCCAGCAGCAGTATGAGGTCTCGGGACACTGAAGCTTTCTTT.

The V call is TRBV27, the J call TRBJ2-3; 9 positions match TRBD1. CDR1 and CDR2 from the germline V gene are MNHEY and SMNVEV (reference sequence). The CDR3 loop spans 16 amino acids. Trimming took 5 bases from V and 0 from J; bases not matched to a gene: 6. For the CDR3, the DNA is TGTGCCAGCAGTACTCCGGGACAGGGTAGCACAGATACGCAGTATTTT. Amino acids: CASSTPGQGSTDTQYF.

The chain joins TRBV19 to TRBJ2-7, with 7 bases that match TRBD1. Looked up from germline, CDR1 is LNHDA and CDR2 is SQIVND (reference sequence). The CDR3 has 15 amino acids. Trimming took 6 bases from V and 0 from J; bases not matched to a gene: 8. This CDR3 reads CASSLIRDSSYEQYF. As DNA, the CDR3 is TGTGCCAGTAGCCTGATCCGGGACAGCTCCTACGAGCAGTACTTC.

The chain uses TRBV7-2 and TRBJ2-3, with 7 bases that match TRBD2. The germline CDR1 and CDR2 sequences are SGHTA and FQGNSA. Germline trimming cut 5 bases from V and 2 bases from J; bases unmatched to any gene: 7. The CDR3 runs 15 residues. The CDR3 is CASSPERGPTDTQYF. CDR3 coding DNA: TGTGCCAGCAGCCCCGAGCGGGGACCCACAGATACGCAGTATTTT. Based on the CDR3 plus reference TRBV7-2 and TRBJ2-3, the full variable domain is GAGVSQSPSNKVTEKGKDVELRCDPISGHTALYWYRQSLGQGLEFLIYFQGNSAPDKSGLPSDRFSAERTGGSVSTLTIQRTQQEDSAVYLCASSPERGPTDTQYFGPGTRLTVL.

This chain uses TRBV4-3 with TRBJ2-7, with 10 positions matching TRBD1. CDR1 LGHNA and CDR2 YSLEER come from the germline V gene. Trimming at V came to 4 bases and at J to 0 bases, leaving 3 bases not matched to a gene. CDR3 length: 15 residues. The CDR3 is CASSPGTGASYEQYF. In DNA form, the CDR3 reads TGCGCCAGCAGCCCCGGGACAGGGGCCTCCTACGAGCAGTACTTC.

This clone has only one observation. The gene calls are TRBV6-5 and TRBJ2-3; D ambiguous. V lost 4 bases, J lost 6 bases, and 11 bases lay in between. Germline loops: CDR1 MNHEY, CDR2 SVGAGI. CDR3 length equals 13 residues. The chain's CDR3 is CASSLRLADTQYF. In nucleotides, the CDR3 is TGTGCCAGCAGTTTACGATTGGCCGATACGCAGTATTTT.